This TCR beta chain was sequenced for a study of T-cell memory formation after mild COVID-19. TCRdb re-derived calls from the 5' RACE reads in MiXCR, one entry per CDR3 protein. Among 200,000 to 250,000 distinct CDR3 sequences listed, over 9.5% were seen once. The CDR3 spans 15 residues. The germline CDR1 and CDR2 sequences are LGHNA and YSLEER. V gave up 0 bases and J gave up 2 bases, with 10 bases separating them. This clonotype has ten or more counts. Antigen unknown. The study's findings and limits: Second-wave clones that peaked on day 37 lacked confirmed SARS-CoV-2 specificity. CD8+ contracting clones occupied EMRA, while CD4+ ones occupied mainly CM and EM.

Sequencing used PBMCs or a T cell subset sorted from them (not recorded which). The chain is built from TRBV4-3 and TRBJ2-5; a weak D match, TRBD1 (5 bases). This clonotype was obtained from a man aged 18 to 30 who had mild COVID-19 (a few samples of this study predate the infection). Cell type and time point are not known. The CDR3 nucleotides read TGCGCCAGCAGCCAAGATTTGACAGTACAAGAGACCCAGTACTTC. This gives the protein CASSQDLTVQETQYF.